This T cell receptor beta chain was captured in a study of T cell changes during pregnancy in multiple sclerosis. The CDR3 has 15 amino acids. Assay used: immunoSEQ multiplex PCR; TCRdb lists only in-frame clones, some missing. Among 50,000 or so clones, about 89% were seen once, and the ten largest hold just under 0.5%. The chain couples TRBV21-1 to TRBJ2-3; the D call TRBD1 from the table was never checked on the DNA. TRBV21-1 is assigned pseudogene status. Sequenced here: CD4+ T cells from peripheral blood mononuclear cells, sampled after pregnancy. The receptor's source is a female donor in good health, enrolled as a control in a pregnancy study. The CDR3 DNA reads TGTGCCAGCAGCAAGCTGGACACTCCTAGAGATACGCAGTATTTT. Amino acid sequence: CASSKLDTPRDTQYF.